Below are 9 T cell receptor beta chains sequenced from a single sample in a study of T cells in Graves' hyperthyroidism and ophthalmopathy. Template material for amplifying TCR beta CDR3 regions consisted of RNA transcripts. HTBI primers drove first-round RT-PCR of the TCR CDR3. TCRdb re-analysed the multiplex PCR reads in MiXCR, keeping a single row per CDR3 protein. The sample holds hundreds of thousands of distinct CDR3 sequences, around 42% seen once. Source material: peripheral blood or thyroid tissue (not recorded which). These receptors all stem from a woman younger than 30 with Graves' hyperthyroidism.

Only a few counts were recorded for this clonotype. The V gene is TRBV9, the J gene TRBJ2-5; weak D call: TRBD1 (5 bases). V lost 3 bases, J lost 5 bases, and 14 bases lay in between. The CDR3 spans 14 residues. Germline V gene sequence: CDR1 SGDLS, CDR2 YYNGEE. In nucleotides, the CDR3 is TGTGCCAGCAGCGCCCAGGGATTTTGGGAGACCCAGTACTTC. As protein: CASSAQGFWETQYF.

The chain employs TRBV13 and TRBJ1-1, with TRBD1 as a possible D gene (5 bases). Germline CDR1 and CDR2: PRHDT and FYEKMQ (reference sequence). The CDR3 has 15 residues. The germline V and J ends were trimmed by 1 base and 1 base, with 10 bases remaining between them. The CDR3 sequence is CASSLVRDWNTEAFF. The CDR3 DNA reads as TGTGCCAGCAGCTTAGTACGGGACTGGAACACTGAAGCTTTCTTT.

The J gene is TRBJ2-7, the V gene TRBV7-2, with 13 bases identical to TRBD2. The tail of the sequence fits TRBJ2-1 better, so the J call may be wrong. The germline gives CDR1 SGHTA, CDR2 FQGNSA. This CDR3 contains 19 residues. The CDR3 bases are TGTGCCAGCAGCTTAATTTTCTGGGGTGGACTAGCGGGAGAGGGAGAGCAGTTCTTC. Encoded protein: CASSLIFWGGLAGEGEQFF.

This chain joins TRBV29-1 and TRBJ2-3; unclear D gene. V was clipped by 4 bases and J by 1 base, with 6 bases between them. Germline lookup yields CDR1 SQVTM and CDR2 ANQGSEA. CDR3 size: 12 residues. This CDR3 reads CSVGLGTDTQYF. CDR3 nucleotides: TGCAGCGTTGGACTGGGCACAGATACGCAGTATTTT.

To note about this clonotype: Its ends do not fully match the called genes, so a read error is possible. CDR3 protein: CSIEGQGRFEQYF. The DNA of the CDR3 is TGCAGCATTGAAGGCCAGGGCAGATTCGAGCAGTACTTC. This chain links TRBV29-1 with TRBJ2-7; possible D gene TRBD1, 5 bases. The CDR3 has 13 residues. Germline V gene lookup returns CDR1 SQVTM and CDR2 ANQGSEA.

This CDR3 reads CASSDTGKVDTGELFF. DNA for the CDR3: TGTGCCAGCAGCGATACAGGGAAGGTGGACACCGGGGAGCTGTTTTTT. V usage is TRBV6-1 and J usage is TRBJ2-2, with D maybe TRBD1 (6 bases). Germline lookup yields CDR1 MNHNS and CDR2 SASEGT. The CDR3 has 16 amino acids. V lost 6 bases, J lost 3 bases, and 17 bases lay in between.

This clonotype was picked up many times. The CDR3 DNA reads TGTGCCAGCAGTGAGCACAGGGACCTTAATTCACCCCTCCACTTT. This sequence encodes CASSEHRDLNSPLHF. This chain connects TRBV2 to TRBJ1-6; tentative D call: TRBD1 (6 bases). The CDR3 contains 15 residues. Germline values: CDR1 SNHLY, CDR2 FYNNEI. The germline V and J ends were trimmed by 3 bases and 6 bases, with 12 bases remaining between them.

At least ten counts were recorded for this clonotype. This chain connects TRBV24-1 to TRBJ1-2, with D tentatively TRBD1 (5 bases). The V gene's germline CDR1 is KGHDR and CDR2 SFDVKD. The CDR3 sequence is 13 residues long. Trimming pared 7 bases from V and 8 bases from J, leaving 16 bases between. This CDR3 is CATSLRDGSGYTF. The CDR3 DNA follows: TGTGCCACCAGCCTCCGGGACGGGTCGGGCTACACCTTC.

Concerning this clonotype itself: An end of the junction differs from the germline gene, which may be a read error. The rearrangement uses TRBV15 and TRBJ1-2, with 9 bases identical to TRBD1. The CDR3 extends over 14 amino acids. Per germline, CDR1 LNHNV and CDR2 YYDKDF (reference sequence). The CDR3 DNA reads TGTGCCATCAGCAGTGCTCCGGGACAGGGATATGGCACCTTC. It codes for CAISSAPGQGYGTF.